This T cell receptor (beta chain) was recorded in a study of Graves' ophthalmopathy and Graves' hyperthyroidism. The germline gives CDR1 KGHSH, CDR2 LQKENI. The CDR3 spans 13 residues. The germline V and J ends were trimmed by 1 base and 3 bases, with 7 bases remaining between them. Amplified material comprised TCR beta CDR3 regions derived from RNA transcripts. The library came from an HTBI-primed first-round RT-PCR and a second-round multiplex PCR. TCRdb re-analysed the multiplex PCR reads in MiXCR, keeping a single row per CDR3 protein. The data contain more than 150,000 distinct CDR3 sequences, roughly 37% of them singletons. This clonotype was picked up many times.

Source material: peripheral blood. The TCR was taken from a woman in her thirties or forties with Graves' ophthalmopathy. The rearrangement uses TRBV18 and TRBJ2-7; D possibly corresponds to TRBD2 (5 bases). This CDR3 reads CASSPLGSYEQYF. The CDR3 region has the DNA TGTGCCAGCTCACCACTGGGGAGCTACGAGCAGTACTTC.